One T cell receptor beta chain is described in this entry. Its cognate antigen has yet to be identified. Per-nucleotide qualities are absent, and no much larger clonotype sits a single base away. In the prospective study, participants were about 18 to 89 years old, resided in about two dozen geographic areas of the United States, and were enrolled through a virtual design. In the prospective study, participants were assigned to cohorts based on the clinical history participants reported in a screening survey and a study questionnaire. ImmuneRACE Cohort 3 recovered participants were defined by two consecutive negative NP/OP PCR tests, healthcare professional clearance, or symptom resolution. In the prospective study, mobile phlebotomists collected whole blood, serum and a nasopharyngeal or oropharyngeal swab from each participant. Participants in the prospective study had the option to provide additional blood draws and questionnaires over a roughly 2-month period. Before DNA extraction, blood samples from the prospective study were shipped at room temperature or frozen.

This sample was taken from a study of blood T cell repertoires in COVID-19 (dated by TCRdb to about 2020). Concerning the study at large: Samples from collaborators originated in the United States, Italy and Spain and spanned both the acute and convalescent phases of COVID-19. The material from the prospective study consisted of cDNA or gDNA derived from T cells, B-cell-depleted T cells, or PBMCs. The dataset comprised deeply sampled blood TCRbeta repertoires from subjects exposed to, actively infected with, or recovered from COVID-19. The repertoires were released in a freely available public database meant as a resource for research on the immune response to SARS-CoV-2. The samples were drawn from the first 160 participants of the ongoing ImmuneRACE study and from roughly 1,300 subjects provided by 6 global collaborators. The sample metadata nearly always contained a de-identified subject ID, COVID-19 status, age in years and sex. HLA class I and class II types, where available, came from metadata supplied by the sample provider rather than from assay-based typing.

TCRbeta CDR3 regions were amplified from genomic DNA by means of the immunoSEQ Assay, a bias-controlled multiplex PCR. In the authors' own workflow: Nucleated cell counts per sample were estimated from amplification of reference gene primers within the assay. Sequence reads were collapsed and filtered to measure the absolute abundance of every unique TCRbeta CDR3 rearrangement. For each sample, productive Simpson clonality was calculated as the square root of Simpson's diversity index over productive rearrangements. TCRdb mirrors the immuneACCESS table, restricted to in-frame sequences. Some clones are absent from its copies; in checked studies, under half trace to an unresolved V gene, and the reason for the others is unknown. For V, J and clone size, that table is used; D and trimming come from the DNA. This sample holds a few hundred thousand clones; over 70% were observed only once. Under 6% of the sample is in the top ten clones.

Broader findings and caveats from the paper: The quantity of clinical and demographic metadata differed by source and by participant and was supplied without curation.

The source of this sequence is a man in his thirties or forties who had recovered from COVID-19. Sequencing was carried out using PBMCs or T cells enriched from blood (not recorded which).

CDR3 region: CSVDLTSGGELFF. The DNA sequence is given as TGCAGCGTTGATCTGACTAGCGGGGGGGAGCTGTTTTTT. In this chain, TRBV29-1 is recombined with TRBJ2-2; 10 central bases correspond to TRBD2. The junction shows trimming of 3 bases on V and 8 bases on J, and the gene matches do not reach 3 bases of it. Sequences SQVTM (CDR1) and ANQGSEA (CDR2) are obtained from the germline V gene. The CDR3 measures 13 amino acids from cysteine to phenylalanine. Only the CDR3 region is kept as DNA, spanning 39 bases read in frame from base 1.